One sample yielded the 29 T cell receptor beta chains listed below, sequenced in a study of T cells in women clearing cervical HPV infection. The assay was immunoSEQ multiplex PCR, and TCRdb's table has in-frame clones only and misses some. This sample's clone table lists 30,000 to 45,000 clones. Sequencing was carried out using blood buffy coat. These receptors were collected from a woman between 18 and 70 years old with a cervical HPV16 infection that either progressed to CIN3+ or cleared (not recorded which).

To note about this clone: Read sequence stops 3 residues before the CDR3 end, and the germline J gene provides the missing end. The rearrangement uses TRBV6-2 or TRBV6-3 and TRBJ2-1; 9 positions agree with TRBD2. The CDR3 totals 15 residues. In germline, CDR1 is MNHEY, CDR2 SVGEGT. V was pared by 5 bases and J by 0 bases, with 2 bases of the junction left unmatched. The covered CDR3 bases are TGTGCCAGCAGTAATAGCGGGAGCTCCTACAATGAG. It specifies CASSNSGSSYNE. In full, the CDR3 is CASSNSGSSYNEQFF.

About this clone: With the read ending 3 residues before the CDR3 end, the germline J gene is used to fill in that end. The chain couples TRBV2 to TRBJ2-5; tentative D call: TRBD1 (6 bases). Deletions cut 10 bases from V and 0 bases from J, with 9 bases between. The germline V gene has CDR1 SNHLY and CDR2 FYNNEI. The length of the CDR3 is 12 residues. CDR3 residues: CATRTDQETQYF. The covered CDR3 bases are TGTGCCACCCGGACAGACCAAGAGACC.

In regard to this clone: The read terminates 3 residues ahead of where the CDR3 ends, so the germline J gene completes it. This chain links TRBV19 with TRBJ2-2; possibly TRBD2 for D (6 bases). Looked up from germline, CDR1 is LNHDA and CDR2 is SQIVND (reference sequence). This CDR3 region has 15 residues. V dropped 4 bases and J dropped 7 bases, with 16 bases sitting between them. The sequenced CDR3 bases are TGTGCCAGTAGTAATCCGGGACTTCCAGACGGGGAG. Protein: CASSNPGLPDGE. From start to end, the CDR3 is CASSNPGLPDGELFF.

A note on this clone: The read gets to within 3 residues of the CDR3 end, and the germline J gene fills in the rest. The chain recombines TRBV5-1 with TRBJ2-3, with D perhaps TRBD2 (6 bases). The V end lost 2 bases, the J end lost 2 bases, and 21 bases lay between the germline ends. The CDR3 length is 18 residues. Germline V gene data show CDR1 as SGHRS and CDR2 as YFSETQ. The CDR3 sequence is CASSFGGTSGPHTDTQYF. The DNA read from the CDR3 is TGCGCCAGCAGCTTTGGAGGGACTTCCGGACCCCACACAGATACG.

As regards this clone: The CDR3 end is not reached by the read, which stops 3 residues before it; the germline J gene fills it in. The chain couples TRBV11-2 to TRBJ2-3; 9 bases fit TRBD1. The length of the CDR3 is 13 residues. Germline V gene data show CDR1 as SGHAT and CDR2 as FQNNGV. This CDR3 is CASSLDRGQTQYF. The covered CDR3 bases are TGTGCCAGCAGCTTGGACAGGGGACAGACG.

In the case of this clone: The read comes to an end 3 residues before the CDR3 does, leaving the germline J gene to fill in the end. The genes are TRBV10-3 and TRBJ1-5, with D possibly matching TRBD1 (5 bases). V dropped 3 bases and J dropped 5 bases, with 11 bases sitting between them. CDR1 is ENHRY and CDR2 is SYGVKD in the germline V gene. The CDR3 sequence is 14 residues long. The CDR3 protein is CAISESREDQPQHF. The part of the CDR3 DNA that was read is TGTGCCATCAGTGAAAGCAGGGAGGATCAGCCC.

About this clone: The read ends 3 residues before the CDR3 terminus; that terminus is restored from the germline J gene. The chain links TRBV6-1 to TRBJ1-5; TRBD1 agrees at 8 bases. V shed 4 bases, J shed 2 bases, and the junction held 1 base outside the gene matches. This CDR3 has 14 amino acids. Per the germline V gene, CDR1 is MNHNS and CDR2 is SASEGT. CDR3 DNA (partial): TGTGCCAGCAGTGTGACAGGGGGCAATCAGCCC. The encoded protein is CASSVTGGNQP. The CDR3 in full is CASSVTGGNQPQHF.

Turning to this clone: The sequence runs out 3 residues before the end of the CDR3; the remainder is reconstructed from the germline J gene. The V and J genes are TRBV7-6 and TRBJ2-2; D possibly corresponds to TRBD2 (7 bases). Deletions cut 2 bases from V and 4 bases from J, with 20 bases between. Germline V lookup: CDR1 SGHVS, CDR2 FNYEAQ. The CDR3 consists of 18 residues. The CDR3 bases that were read are TGTGCCAGCAGCTTACGGGCAGGAGGGGGGGATGCCACCGGGGAG. Translated: CASSLRAGGGDATGE. The full CDR3 protein reads CASSLRAGGGDATGELFF.

A word on this clone: Read coverage stops 3 residues before the CDR3 terminus; the germline J gene supplies the remainder. The chain combines TRBV30 with TRBJ2-3, with D unclear. CDR3 length: 11 amino acids. V lost 1 base and J 5 bases, leaving 4 bases between the germline ends. Germline CDR1 GTSNPN, CDR2 SVGIG (reference sequence). CDR3 DNA (partial): TGTGCCTGGAGTGATCTAGATACG. Translated, it gives CAWSDLDT. The CDR3 as a whole reads CAWSDLDTQYF.

As regards this clone: The observed sequence ends 3 residues before the CDR3 terminus, with the missing tail filled in from the germline J gene. The chain carries TRBV19 and TRBJ2-2; no firm D call. V gave up 3 bases and J gave up 3 bases, with 8 bases separating them. CDR1 LNHDA and CDR2 SQIVND come from the germline V gene (reference sequence). The CDR3 totals 14 residues. The CDR3 DNA, read in part, is TGTGCCAGTAGTATCTCGCCGGACACCGGGGAG. Translating gives CASSISPDTGE. The full-length CDR3 reads as CASSISPDTGELFF.

Worth noting for this clone: The CDR3 end falls 3 residues outside the read, so it is completed with the germline J gene. The J gene is TRBJ1-2, the V gene TRBV18; 9 bases map to TRBD1. In germline, CDR1 is KGHSH, CDR2 LQKENI. The CDR3 is 15 residues long. The CDR3 bases that were read are TGTGCCAGCTCACCCTTCGTGGACAGGGGATCCGAC. This encodes CASSPFVDRGSD. The full CDR3 protein is CASSPFVDRGSDYTF.

Concerning this clone: The read falls 3 residues short of the CDR3 end, and the missing part is taken from the germline J gene. The rearrangement uses TRBV30 and TRBJ1-1; the match to TRBD1 covers 8 bases. From germline, CDR1 is GTSNPN and CDR2 SVGIG (reference sequence). The CDR3 totals 13 residues. The CDR3 bases that were read are TGTGCCTGGAGTCCCCCCAGGGGGCATGCA. It encodes CAWSPPRGHA. The whole CDR3 region reads CAWSPPRGHAAFF. Variable domain in full (rest from reference TRBV30 and TRBJ1-1): SQTIHQWPATLVQPVGSPLSLECTVEGTSNPNLYWYRQAAGRGLQLLFYSVGIGQISSEVPQNLSASRPQDRQFILSSKKLLLSDSGFYLCAWSPPRGHAAFFGQGTRLTVV.

On this clone itself: Read coverage stops 3 residues before the CDR3 terminus; the germline J gene supplies the remainder. The rearrangement uses TRBV5-1 and TRBJ2-7; 10 bases line up with TRBD1. Germline V lookup: CDR1 SGHRS, CDR2 YFSETQ. The CDR3 length is 18 residues. Trimming removed 1 base from V and 3 bases from J; junction bases left unmatched: 13. The sequenced CDR3 bases are TGCGCCAGCAGCTTGCAAACCGGGACAGGGGTTATAAACTACGAG. Amino acids: CASSLQTGTGVINYE. The whole CDR3 sequence reads CASSLQTGTGVINYEQYF.

CDR3 DNA (partial): TGCGCCAGCAGCTTTCAAGGCTCTGGAAACACC. Translation: CASSFQGSGNT. The entire CDR3 protein is CASSFQGSGNTIYF. The chain is built from TRBV5-1 and TRBJ1-3; D gene ambiguous. The read is 3 residues too short to cover the CDR3 end, so that end is filled in from the germline J gene. The CDR3 runs to 14 residues. From germline, CDR1 is SGHRS and CDR2 YFSETQ. V gave up 2 bases and J gave up 0 bases, with 6 bases separating them.

On this clone: The CDR3 is cut off 3 residues early in the read; its end comes from the germline J gene. This chain uses TRBV7-2 with TRBJ2-3; 10 bases are shared with TRBD1. The J segment lost 3 bases and the V segment lost 0 bases, leaving 9 bases of the junction unmatched. Germline values: CDR1 SGHTA, CDR2 FQGNSA. The CDR3 totals 18 residues. The CDR3 sequence is CASSLAGGKGQGTDTQYF. Partial CDR3 DNA: TGTGCCAGCAGCTTAGCGGGGGGTAAGGGACAGGGGACAGATACG.

As to this clone: Read coverage stops 3 residues before the CDR3 terminus; the germline J gene supplies the remainder. This sequence joins TRBV2 and TRBJ1-1; possibly TRBD1 for D (6 bases). Trimming took 2 bases from V and 0 from J, leaving 10 bases between them. The CDR3 covers 15 residues. Looked up from germline, CDR1 is SNHLY and CDR2 is FYNNEI. The CDR3 DNA, read in part, is TGTGCCAGCAGTGAATCGAGGGGGATGAACACTGAA. Translating it yields CASSESRGMNTE. In full, the CDR3 reads CASSESRGMNTEAFF.

As concerns this clone: The read falls 3 residues short of the CDR3 end, and the missing part is taken from the germline J gene. The genes are TRBV5-1 and TRBJ1-1; perhaps TRBD1 as D (5 bases). The CDR3 spans 14 residues. Trimming cost V 4 bases and J 4 bases, with 14 bases left between them. From germline, CDR1 is SGHRS and CDR2 YFSETQ. The CDR3 region is CASSLQGEGTEAFF. The CDR3 DNA, read in part, is TGCGCCAGCAGCCTCCAGGGAGAGGGCACTGAA.

Comment on this clone: The observed sequence ends 3 residues before the CDR3 terminus, with the missing tail filled in from the germline J gene. The chain links TRBV6-2 or TRBV6-3 to TRBJ2-2, with D perhaps TRBD2 (6 bases). CDR3 length: 12 amino acids. CDR1 and CDR2 (germline): MNHEY, SVGEGT. The part of the CDR3 DNA that was read is TGTGCCAGTCGCGCAGGGACTGAAAAG. Translating it yields CASRAGTEK. The CDR3 as a whole reads CASRAGTEKLFF.

CDR3 in amino acids: CASSIATGTGDSPLHF. The CDR3 DNA, read in part, is TGTGCCAGTAGTATAGCTACCGGGACAGGGGATTCACCC. The chain uses TRBV19 and TRBJ1-6, with 10 positions matching TRBD1. With the read ending 3 residues before the CDR3 end, the germline J gene is used to fill in that end. V shed 1 base, J shed 8 bases, and the junction held 5 bases outside the gene matches. This CDR3 is built from 16 residues. Germline V gene sequence: CDR1 LNHDA, CDR2 SQIVND (reference sequence).

Points on this clone: The sequenced fragment ends 3 residues before the CDR3 boundary, so the rest is inferred from the germline J gene. The J gene is TRBJ2-2, the V gene TRBV7-9; TRBD1 might be the D (6 bases). Germline values: CDR1 SEHNR, CDR2 FQNEAQ (reference sequence). The length of the CDR3 is 15 residues. The CDR3 bases that were read are TGTGCCAGCAGCTTAAACGGACAGAATAATGAAAAG. It is translated as CASSLNGQNNEK. The whole CDR3 sequence is CASSLNGQNNEKLFF.

Of note for this clone: The CDR3 extends 3 residues past the end of the read, so its final part is completed from the germline J gene. Other DNA sequences in the same sample also yield this CDR3. The chain has TRBV19 and TRBJ1-1, with D tentatively TRBD1 (5 bases). Trimming stripped 7 bases from V and 4 bases from J, with 19 bases between. The germline gives CDR1 LNHDA, CDR2 SQIVND (reference sequence). The CDR3 is 15 amino acids. CDR3 sequence reads: CASKEGGAYSTEAFF. CDR3 DNA (partial): TGTGCCAGTAAGGAAGGAGGGGCCTACAGCACTGAA.

As concerns this clone: The CDR3 end is not reached by the read, which stops 3 residues before it; the germline J gene fills it in. V gene TRBV6-1 combines with J gene TRBJ2-1; D not certain. CDR1 and CDR2 (germline): MNHNS, SASEGT. The CDR3 contains 14 residues. Deletions cut 1 base from V and 6 bases from J, with 10 bases between. The part of the CDR3 DNA that was read is TGTGCCAGCAGTGAAGGAATAAGGCTCAATGAG. The encoded protein is CASSEGIRLNE. The whole CDR3 is CASSEGIRLNEQFF.

The CDR3 DNA, read in part, is TGTGCCAGCAGCTTGGCGGAGTTAGCGGGAGGATACGAG. This codes for CASSLAELAGGYE. The whole CDR3 protein is CASSLAELAGGYEQYF. The rearrangement joins TRBV5-4 to TRBJ2-7; TRBD2 matches at 10 bases. The read is 3 residues too short to cover the CDR3 end, so that end is filled in from the germline J gene. The germline gives CDR1 SGHNT, CDR2 YYREEE (reference sequence). With 0 bases clipped from V and 4 bases from J, the junction kept 7 bases outside the gene matches. CDR3 length: 16 amino acids.

On this clone: The CDR3 extends 3 residues past the end of the read, so its final part is completed from the germline J gene. J is TRBJ2-1 and V is TRBV2; TRBD2 matches 11 bases. V shed 5 bases and J 6 bases; nucleotides not matched to a gene: 12. The CDR3 has 17 residues. Germline CDR1 SNHLY, CDR2 FYNNEI. Here the CDR3 reads CASSPPTSGSPPNEQFF. CDR3 bases read: TGTGCCAGCAGTCCGCCCACTAGCGGGAGCCCCCCCAATGAG.

About this clone itself: The read stops 3 residues short of the end of the CDR3; the missing end is completed from the germline J gene. The chain employs TRBV7-2 and TRBJ2-7, with 8 bases lining up with TRBD2. Germline V gene sequence: CDR1 SGHTA, CDR2 FQGNSA. CDR3 length: 16 residues. Trimming cost V 0 bases and J 6 bases; bases outside gene matches: 10. The CDR3 sequence is CASSLAVRAGVSEQYF. The covered CDR3 bases are TGTGCCAGCAGCTTAGCGGTCCGAGCGGGAGTCTCCGAG.

As regards this clone: The CDR3 end falls 3 residues outside the read, so it is completed with the germline J gene. V gene TRBV30 combines with J gene TRBJ2-3; maybe TRBD1 (7 bases). The CDR3 runs 14 residues. Germline CDR1 reads GTSNPN; CDR2 reads SVGIG (reference sequence). The covered CDR3 bases are TGTGCCTGGGGAGGGGGCGCGGGCCAAGAGACG. Translated, it gives CAWGGGAGQET. The CDR3, in full, reads CAWGGGAGQETQYF.

In the case of this clone: The read ends 3 residues shy of where the CDR3 ends; the end is completed using the germline J gene. This chain uses TRBV7-2 with TRBJ2-2, with TRBD2 as a possible D gene (5 bases). The V gene lost 1 base and the J gene lost 3 bases, with 6 bases spanning the gap. The CDR3 runs 14 residues. Looked up from germline, CDR1 is SGHTA and CDR2 is FQGNSA. CDR3 protein: CASSLGTHTGELFF. The part of the CDR3 DNA that was read is TGTGCCAGCAGCTTAGGGACTCACACCGGGGAG.

The DNA read from the CDR3 is TGCAGTGCTAGGGGGACTAGCGGCACAGATACG. Protein: CSARGTSGTDT. The CDR3 reads in full as CSARGTSGTDTQYF. The chain employs TRBV20-1 and TRBJ2-3; TRBD2 matches 10 bases. The read stops 3 residues short of the end of the CDR3; the missing end is completed from the germline J gene. This CDR3 is built from 14 residues. V shed 3 bases and J 1 base; nucleotides not matched to a gene: 1. Germline V gives CDR1 DFQATT, CDR2 SNEGSKA (reference sequence).

The sequenced part of the CDR3 DNA is TGTGCCAGTAGTATGGATCTATCGACAGGACAGTTCTATGGC. Translating it yields CASSMDLSTGQFYG. In full, the CDR3 reads CASSMDLSTGQFYGYTF. V and J are TRBV19 and TRBJ1-2; TRBD1 is a possible D gene (6 bases). With the read ending 3 residues before the CDR3 end, the germline J gene is used to fill in that end. With 3 bases removed from V and 4 bases from J, the gap between germline ends came to 21 bases. This CDR3 has 17 amino acids. Germline CDR1 and CDR2: LNHDA and SQIVND (reference sequence).